These 5 T cell receptor beta chains were sequenced from one sample in a study of CD8+CD57+ T cells in acquired aplastic anemia. By flow cytometry, patients selected for sequencing had shown an expansion of CD8+CD57+ cells. TCR beta VDJ and CDR3 were profiled, and genomic DNA was the template. TCRdb fed the reads into MiXCR, producing one record per CDR3 protein. The sample comprises about 290,000 distinct CDR3 sequences, under 65% of which are singletons, and roughly 1.2% rests with the top ten. Sequenced input: sorted CD4+, CD8+, or CD8+CD57+ T cells (not recorded which) from PBMCs. The receptor source for this set is a human donor with aplastic anemia.

The CDR3 DNA follows: TGCAGCGTTCTTGGACTAGCGGGAGCAGGGGAGCAGTACTTC. Protein sequence: CSVLGLAGAGEQYF. The gene calls are TRBV29-1 and TRBJ2-7; 13 positions agree with TRBD2. The V gene's germline CDR1 is SQVTM and CDR2 ANQGSEA. The CDR3 loop spans 14 amino acids. Trimming removed 5 bases from V and 7 bases from J; junction bases left unmatched: 8.

J is TRBJ1-5 and V is TRBV20-1, with a tentative D call TRBD1 (5 bases). The CDR3 is 12 residues long. Trimming cost V 4 bases and J 6 bases, with 10 bases left between them. CDR1 and CDR2 (germline): DFQATT, SNEGSKA (reference sequence). CDR3: CSATAGSQPQHF. The DNA of the CDR3 is TGCAGTGCTACTGCAGGGAGTCAGCCCCAGCATTTT.

With regard to this clonotype: One end of the junction varies from germline; a read error may be responsible. The rearrangement uses TRBV9 and TRBJ1-4, with D uncertain. The germline gives CDR1 SGDLS, CDR2 YYNGEE. The CDR3 loop spans 15 amino acids. For the CDR3, the DNA is TGTGCCAGCAGCGTACGGGTTCTCTTTAATGAAAACCTGTTTTTT. Its protein product is CASSVRVLFNENLFF.

V usage is TRBV6-5 and J usage is TRBJ1-2; D is unclear. There are 15 residues in the CDR3. Trimming shortened V by 0 bases and J by 3 bases, and 11 bases separated the two germline ends. The germline V gene has CDR1 MNHEY and CDR2 SVGAGI. The CDR3 loop is CASSYSTDSDYGYTF. The CDR3 bases are TGTGCCAGCAGTTACTCCACAGATTCCGACTATGGCTACACCTTC.

V usage is TRBV29-1 and J usage is TRBJ1-1; D gene ambiguous. Trimming took off 6 bases at V and 0 bases at J, with 8 bases between the two ends. CDR1 is SQVTM, CDR2 ANQGSEA, per germline. CDR3 length equals 12 residues. CDR3 DNA: TGCAGCGTGCAGGAGATGAACACTGAAGCTTTCTTT. Its translation is CSVQEMNTEAFF. Full variable domain (outside the CDR3, taken from reference TRBV29-1 and TRBJ1-1): SAVISQKPSRDICQRGTSLTIQCQVDSQVTMMFWYRQQPGQSLTLIATANQGSEATYESGFVIDKFPISRPNLTFSTLTVSNMSPEDSSIYLCSVQEMNTEAFFGQGTRLTVV.